The clone carrying this TCR beta chain turned up a few times. The data were taken from a study of cytomegalovirus exposure and HLA in healthy donors. Study at large: In a previous analysis, approximately 110 million unique TCR beta sequences were found from roughly 180 million T cells.

13 Jbeta primers and 60 Vbeta primers were used for the PCR. Libraries were prepared by immunoSEQ multiplex PCR; TCRdb keeps only in-frame clonotypes and omits some of them. The sample holds approximately 160,000 clones, around 66% seen once. This TCR came from a woman aged 25 to 39 in good health and CMV-seropositive. Sequenced material: PBMCs.

The CDR3 sequence is CASSLSRQAGYTF. DNA for the CDR3: TGTGCCAGCAGTTTATCGCGGCAAGCTGGCTACACCTTC. The chain employs TRBV27 and TRBJ1-2; D gene uncertain. This CDR3 is 13 amino acids long. The germline gives CDR1 MNHEY, CDR2 SMNVEV (reference sequence). Trimming pared 0 bases from V and 7 bases from J, leaving 9 bases between.